This TCR beta chain was identified in a study of blood T cells in healthy people across ages. The CDR3 consists of 13 residues. Trimming removed 8 bases at V and 1 base at J, with 11 bases between. CDR1 and CDR2 (germline): SEHNR, FQNEAQ (reference sequence). Primed by a sample-barcoded 5' primer and a J-beta primer mix, a second PCR proceeded for about 6 to 12 cycles. The authors tagged each cDNA molecule using a template-switch adaptor with 12 random nucleotides. TCRdb reprocessed the 5' RACE reads with MiXCR, giving one entry per CDR3 protein. This table has approximately 850,000 distinct CDR3 sequences, more than 45% appearing once.

The specimen was blood. The TCR comes from a man under 40 in good health. The chain combines TRBV7-9 with TRBJ2-5, with D perhaps TRBD1 (5 bases). The CDR3 coding sequence is TGTGCCAGCGGTCCTAGGGGCCAAGAGACCCAGTACTTC. This translates into CASGPRGQETQYF. The full variable domain, with the rest looked up from reference TRBV7-9 and TRBJ2-5, is DTGVSQNPRHKITKRGQNVTFRCDPISEHNRLYWYRQTLGQGPEFLTYFQNEAQLEKSRLLSDRFSAERPKGSFSTLEIQRTEQGDSAMYLCASGPRGQETQYFGPGTRLLVL.